This T cell receptor beta chain comes out of a study of blood T cell repertoires in COVID-19. The CDR3 consists of 14 residues. The germline gives CDR1 SGHRS, CDR2 YFSETQ. The ends were cut back, 4 bases at V and 6 bases at J, with 14 bases in the middle. Method: immunoSEQ multiplex PCR; TCRdb's copy keeps in-frame clones and lacks some. The top ten hold 4.5% to 5.5% of the sample, which has approximately 200,000 clones, around nine tenths seen once. This clone was found a few times. During the 2 weeks before they entered the study, exposed participants had met someone with a PCR-confirmed or clinician-diagnosed COVID-19 case.

This receptor was taken from a woman aged 25 to 39 who had been exposed to COVID-19. This chain links TRBV5-1 with TRBJ1-5; D may be TRBD1 (6 bases). Input material: PBMCs or T cells enriched from blood (not recorded which). Written as DNA, the CDR3 is TGCGCCAGCAGCCCACAGGGTTCTGGTCAGCCCCAGCATTTT. Protein: CASSPQGSGQPQHF.